This TCR beta chain is drawn from a study of blood T cell repertoires in COVID-19. Study-level background: From the United States, Italy and Spain came samples of acute and convalescent COVID-19. PBMCs, B-cell-depleted T cells, or T cells were the source of the cDNA or gDNA that made up the material.

Clones were sequenced by immunoSEQ multiplex PCR, and TCRdb holds only the in-frame ones, with some missing. The sample includes around 190,000 clones, more than 75% of them seen just once. V lost 4 bases to trimming and J lost 5 bases, with 16 bases between them. The CDR3 sequence is 15 residues long. Per the germline V gene, CDR1 is SGHRS and CDR2 is YFSETQ. The clonotype originates from a human donor in a cohort sampled during active COVID-19. The source material was peripheral blood. V gene TRBV5-1 combines with J gene TRBJ1-5; D gene ambiguous. The CDR3 DNA sequence: TGCGCCAGCAGCCCGGATCCCGGGGAACATCAGCCCCAGCATTTT. Protein: CASSPDPGEHQPQHF.